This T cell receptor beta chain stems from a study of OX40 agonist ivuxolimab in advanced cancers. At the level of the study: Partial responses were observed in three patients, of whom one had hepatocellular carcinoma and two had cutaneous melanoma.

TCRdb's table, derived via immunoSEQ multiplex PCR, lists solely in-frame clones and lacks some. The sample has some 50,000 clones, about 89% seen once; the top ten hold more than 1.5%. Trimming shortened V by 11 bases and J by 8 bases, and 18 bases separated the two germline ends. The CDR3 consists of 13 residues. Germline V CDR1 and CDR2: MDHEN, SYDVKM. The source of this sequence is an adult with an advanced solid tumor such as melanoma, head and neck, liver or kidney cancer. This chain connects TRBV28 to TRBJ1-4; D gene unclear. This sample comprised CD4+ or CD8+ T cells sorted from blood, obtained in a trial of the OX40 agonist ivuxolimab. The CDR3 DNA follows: TGTGCCGGCAACTCCCTCCAGCGCGAAAAACTGTTTTTT. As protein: CAGNSLQREKLFF. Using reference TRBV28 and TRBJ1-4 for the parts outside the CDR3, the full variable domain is DVKVTQSSRYLVKRTGEKVFLECVQDMDHENMFWYRQDPGLGLRLIYFSYDVKMKEKGDIPEGYSVSREKKERFSLILESASTNQTSMYLCAGNSLQREKLFFGSGTQLSVL.